This T cell receptor (beta chain) was captured by sequencing in a study of T cells in localized non-small cell lung cancer. Data came from immunoSEQ multiplex PCR; TCRdb stores just in-frame clones and leaves some out. This table holds about 39,000 clones, 70% to 80% found once. About this clone: Antigen unknown.

Study-wide results and limits: The appearance of a median about 62 of the top 100 tumor clones was seen in adjacent lung.

The source of this sequence is a woman aged 40-69 years with stage II squamous cell lung carcinoma. Material: PBMCs, obtained before any cancer treatment.

CDR3 nucleotide sequence: TGCGCCAGCAGCCCTCAGGAGGATACCTACGAGCAGTACTTC. This translates into CASSPQEDTYEQYF. This chain links TRBV4-1 with TRBJ2-7; TRBD2 is a possible D gene (5 bases). The germline V and J ends were trimmed by 4 bases and 2 bases, with 12 bases remaining between them. The CDR3 totals 14 residues. Germline CDR1 MGHRA, CDR2 YSYEKL.